The source of this T cell receptor beta chain is a study of T cell clonotyping in hematopoietic cell transplantation. Whole-study results and caveats: Recipient TCR diversity dropped after transplant; expanded clonotypes rose from day 30 to 180. No sorting was done, leaving CD4 and CD8 contributions mixed.

TCRdb's table, derived via immunoSEQ multiplex PCR, lists solely in-frame clones and lacks some. The sample has over 6,500 clones, approximately 96% seen once. Per the germline V gene, CDR1 is SGHNT and CDR2 is YENEEA. Trimming removed 4 bases at V and 7 bases at J, with 16 bases between. The CDR3 covers 14 residues. Samples: about 28 days before transplant, then days 30, 100 and 180 after. As regards this clone: Its matching antigen is unknown.

The V gene is TRBV11-3, the J gene TRBJ1-2; D may be TRBD1 (6 bases). Sequencing was performed on PBMCs, taken 30 days after allogeneic stem cell transplant. This TCR came from a male patient aged 35-55 years who had an allogeneic stem cell transplant from a related donor, so the T cells may come from the graft donor. Some clones in this sample may be carry-over from other donors' samples. The CDR3 loop reads CASSSLGGEIGYTF. The CDR3 bases are TGTGCCAGCAGCTCCCTAGGGGGGGAAATTGGCTACACCTTC.